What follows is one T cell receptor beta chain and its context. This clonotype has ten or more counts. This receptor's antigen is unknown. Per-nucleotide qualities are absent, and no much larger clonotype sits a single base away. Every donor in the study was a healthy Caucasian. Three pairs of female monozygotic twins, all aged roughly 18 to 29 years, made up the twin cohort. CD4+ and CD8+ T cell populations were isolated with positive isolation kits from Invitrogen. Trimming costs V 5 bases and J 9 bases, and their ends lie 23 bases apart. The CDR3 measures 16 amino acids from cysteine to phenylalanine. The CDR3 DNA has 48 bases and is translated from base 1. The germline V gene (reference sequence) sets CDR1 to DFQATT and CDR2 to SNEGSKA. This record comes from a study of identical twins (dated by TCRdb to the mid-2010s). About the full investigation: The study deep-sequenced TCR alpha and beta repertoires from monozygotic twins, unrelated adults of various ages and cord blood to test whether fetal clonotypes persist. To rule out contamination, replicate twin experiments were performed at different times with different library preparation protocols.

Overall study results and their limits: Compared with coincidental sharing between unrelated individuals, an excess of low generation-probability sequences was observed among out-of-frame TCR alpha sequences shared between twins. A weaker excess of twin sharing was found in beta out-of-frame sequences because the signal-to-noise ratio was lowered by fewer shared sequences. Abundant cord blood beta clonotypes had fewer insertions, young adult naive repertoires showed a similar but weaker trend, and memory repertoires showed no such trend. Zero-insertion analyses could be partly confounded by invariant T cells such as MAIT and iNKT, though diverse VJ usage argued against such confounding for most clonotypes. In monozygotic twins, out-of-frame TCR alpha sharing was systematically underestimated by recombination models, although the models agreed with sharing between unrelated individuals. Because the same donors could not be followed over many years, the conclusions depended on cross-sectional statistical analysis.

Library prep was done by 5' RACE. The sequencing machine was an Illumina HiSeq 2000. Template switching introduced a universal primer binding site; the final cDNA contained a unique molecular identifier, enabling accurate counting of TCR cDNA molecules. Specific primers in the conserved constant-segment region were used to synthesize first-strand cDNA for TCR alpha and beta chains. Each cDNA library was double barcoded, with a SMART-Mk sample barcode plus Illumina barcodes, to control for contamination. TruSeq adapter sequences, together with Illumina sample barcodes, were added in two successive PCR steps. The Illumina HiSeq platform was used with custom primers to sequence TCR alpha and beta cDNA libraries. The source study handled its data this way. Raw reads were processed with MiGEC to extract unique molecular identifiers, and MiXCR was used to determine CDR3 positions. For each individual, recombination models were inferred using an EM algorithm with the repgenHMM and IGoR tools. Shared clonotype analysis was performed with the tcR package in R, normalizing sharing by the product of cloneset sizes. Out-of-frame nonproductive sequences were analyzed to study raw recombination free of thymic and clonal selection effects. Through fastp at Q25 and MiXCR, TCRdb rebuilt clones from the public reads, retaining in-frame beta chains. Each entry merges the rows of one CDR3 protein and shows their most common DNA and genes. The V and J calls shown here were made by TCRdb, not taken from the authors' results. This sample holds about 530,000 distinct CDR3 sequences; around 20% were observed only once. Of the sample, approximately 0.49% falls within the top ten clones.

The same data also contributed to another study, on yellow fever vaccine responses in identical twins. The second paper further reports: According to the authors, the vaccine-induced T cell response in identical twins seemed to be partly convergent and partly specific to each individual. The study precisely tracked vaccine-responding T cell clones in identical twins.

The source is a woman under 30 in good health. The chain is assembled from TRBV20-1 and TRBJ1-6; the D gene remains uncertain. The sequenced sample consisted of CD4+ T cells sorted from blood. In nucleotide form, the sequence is TGCAGTGCTCCCATCGGTGCAGCAAATGGTGGTTCACCCCTCCACTTT. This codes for CSAPIGAANGGSPLHF.